The next 27 T cell receptor beta chains were all read from a single sample in a study of blood T cell repertoires in COVID-19. The protocol was immunoSEQ multiplex PCR, while the TCRdb copy is restricted to in-frame clones and leaves out a portion. The data show about 140,000 clones, about 84% seen once. Sequencing was carried out using peripheral blood. The receptors originated from a human donor in a cohort sampled during active COVID-19.

This chain joins TRBV7-2 and TRBJ1-4, with 7 bases matching TRBD1. Germline V gene sequence: CDR1 SGHTA, CDR2 FQGNSA. The CDR3 length is 15 residues. J gave up 2 bases and V 4 bases, and 4 bases lay outside the gene matches. CDR3 DNA sequence: TGTGCCAGCAGCTCAGGGGGAAGGACTAATGAAAAACTGTTTTTT. This sequence encodes CASSSGGRTNEKLFF.

CDR3 sequence (DNA): TGCGCCAGCAGCCAAGGGCCTTCGGAGACCCAGTACTTC. Protein: CASSQGPSETQYF. The rearrangement uses TRBV4-3 and TRBJ2-5; D call uncertain. The CDR3 covers 13 residues. V shed 1 base and J shed 5 bases, with 8 bases lying between them. From germline, CDR1 is LGHNA and CDR2 YSLEER.

The chain couples TRBV5-6 to TRBJ2-2; D gene ambiguous. Germline V gene lookup returns CDR1 SGHDT and CDR2 YYEEEE. This CDR3 has 14 residues. V shed 0 bases and J shed 4 bases, with 7 bases lying between them. Here the CDR3 reads CASSLDPSTGELFF. For the CDR3, the DNA is TGTGCCAGCAGCTTGGACCCTAGCACCGGGGAGCTGTTTTTT.

The gene calls are TRBV11-2 and TRBJ2-5; D is possibly TRBD1 (5 bases). CDR1 SGHAT and CDR2 FQNNGV come from the germline V gene. The V and J ends lost 3 bases and 1 base respectively, with 9 bases between them. This CDR3 is 14 amino acids long. The CDR3 coding sequence is TGTGCCAGCAGCTTCTGGACAACCCAAGAGACCCAGTACTTC. This encodes CASSFWTTQETQYF.

The V call is TRBV2, the J call TRBJ2-2; 8 bases align to TRBD2. With V trimmed by 2 bases and J by 6 bases, 2 bases remained unmatched. This CDR3 is 14 amino acids long. Germline loops: CDR1 SNHLY, CDR2 FYNNEI. CDR3 in DNA: TGTGCCAGCAGTGAAATCGGGGGGGCCGGGGAGCTGTTTTTT. Translation gives CASSEIGGAGELFF.

The V gene is TRBV5-1, the J gene TRBJ2-1, with 12 positions matching TRBD2. J gave up 7 bases and V 0 bases, and 5 bases lay outside the gene matches. The CDR3 is 16 residues long. Germline CDR1 and CDR2: SGHRS and YFSETQ. This CDR3 is CASSLGLAGGRNEQFF. CDR3 sequence (DNA): TGCGCCAGCAGCTTGGGGCTAGCGGGGGGGCGAAATGAGCAGTTCTTC.

V gene TRBV10-3 combines with J gene TRBJ2-1; possible D gene TRBD1, 6 bases. The ends were cut back, 3 bases at V and 5 bases at J, with 11 bases in the middle. Germline CDR1 reads ENHRY; CDR2 reads SYGVKD. This CDR3 has 14 residues. The CDR3 reads CAISDGTRNNEQFF. The CDR3 DNA follows: TGTGCCATCAGTGATGGGACAAGAAACAATGAGCAGTTCTTC.

The chain couples TRBV7-6 to TRBJ2-7; 7 bases are shared with TRBD1. V dropped 4 bases and J dropped 3; count of bases not matched to a gene: 9. Per the germline V gene, CDR1 is SGHVS and CDR2 is FNYEAQ. The length of the CDR3 is 15 residues. CDR3 residues: CASSSGTAFDYEQYF. CDR3 nucleotides: TGTGCCAGCAGCTCCGGGACAGCTTTCGACTACGAGCAGTACTTC.

The chain recombines TRBV2 with TRBJ2-2; TRBD1 might be the D (5 bases). Germline CDR1 is SNHLY and CDR2 is FYNNEI. V lost 7 bases and J 6 bases, leaving 18 bases between the germline ends. CDR3 length: 15 amino acids. CDR3 residues: CASTLQGLGAGELFF. CDR3 in DNA: TGTGCCAGCACGCTTCAGGGTCTGGGCGCCGGGGAGCTGTTTTTT. Drawing the rest from reference TRBV2 and TRBJ2-2, the complete variable domain is EPEVTQTPSHQVTQMGQEVILRCVPISNHLYFYWYRQILGQKVEFLVSFYNNEISEKSEIFDDQFSVERPDGSNFTLKIRSTKLEDSAMYFCASTLQGLGAGELFFGEGSRLTVL.

This clone has just a few counts. The chain couples TRBV9 to TRBJ2-7, with D unresolved. The CDR3 extends over 16 amino acids. Per the germline V gene, CDR1 is SGDLS and CDR2 is YYNGEE. Deletions cut 0 bases from V and 3 bases from J, with 16 bases between. Here the CDR3 DNA reads TGTGCCAGCAGCGTAGCCGGAGTCGACGAACTCTACGAGCAGTACTTC. Residues: CASSVAGVDELYEQYF.

V gene TRBV4-3 combines with J gene TRBJ2-7, with 7 positions matching TRBD1. From germline, CDR1 is LGHNA and CDR2 YSLEER. The length of the CDR3 is 15 residues. The trim removed 4 bases at V and 7 bases at J, leaving 13 bases unmatched. The CDR3 nucleotides read TGCGCCAGCAGCCTCACGACAGGGAGCTTGAGAGAGCAGTACTTC. The encoded protein is CASSLTTGSLREQYF.

The chain is built from TRBV5-1 and TRBJ1-4, with D perhaps TRBD1 (5 bases). This CDR3 has 13 amino acids. V was trimmed by 6 bases and J by 8 bases, leaving 14 bases between them. Germline V lookup: CDR1 SGHRS, CDR2 YFSETQ. The CDR3 sequence is CASNRGGEEKLFF. In DNA, the CDR3 is TGCGCCAGCAATCGGGGCGGGGAGGAAAAACTGTTTTTT.

This clone was seen once. Other DNA sequences within the sample encode an identical CDR3. CDR3 sequence: CASSSRQGAPYGYTF. The CDR3 DNA reads TGTGCCAGCAGTTCTAGACAGGGGGCGCCATATGGCTACACCTTC. V gene TRBV6-6 combines with J gene TRBJ1-2; 10 bases align to TRBD1. Unmatched junction bases numbered 7, after V lost 4 bases and J lost 5 bases. The CDR3 runs to 15 residues. Germline CDR1 MNHNY, CDR2 SVGAGI (reference sequence).

The CDR3 here is CASSQDVSRVEVNQPQHF. CDR3 DNA sequence: TGCGCCAGCAGCCAAGATGTGTCCAGGGTCGAGGTCAATCAGCCCCAGCATTTT. This rearrangement joins TRBV4-1 to TRBJ1-5; TRBD1 is a possible D gene (5 bases). The CDR3 length is 18 residues. Trimming took off 0 bases at V and 3 bases at J, with 18 bases between the two ends. CDR1 is MGHRA and CDR2 is YSYEKL in the germline V gene.

The V gene is TRBV5-8, the J gene TRBJ2-3; a possible D gene is TRBD1 (5 bases). Germline CDR1 is SGHTS and CDR2 is YDEGEE. Trimming cost V 0 bases and J 10 bases, with 15 bases left between them. The CDR3 contains 14 residues. Written as DNA, the CDR3 is TGTGCCAGCAGCTTGGAACCACAGGTCCTTGCGCAGTATTTT. Translation gives CASSLEPQVLAQYF.

The chain employs TRBV20-1 and TRBJ1-2; no clear D. Germline CDR1 reads DFQATT; CDR2 reads SNEGSKA (reference sequence). This CDR3 has 14 amino acids. Trimming removed 3 bases at V and 1 base at J, with 12 bases between. This chain's CDR3 is CSASLGVGNYGYTF. Written as DNA, the CDR3 is TGCAGTGCTAGTTTGGGAGTAGGTAACTATGGCTACACCTTC.

The CDR3 sequence: CASSLSSGRNTEAFF. The CDR3, as DNA: TGCGCCAGCAGCCTATCTTCAGGCAGGAACACTGAAGCTTTCTTT. This rearrangement joins TRBV4-3 to TRBJ1-1; D call uncertain. Germline V gives CDR1 LGHNA, CDR2 YSLEER. Trimming cost V 4 bases and J 1 base, with 13 bases left between them. The CDR3 spans 15 residues.

The rearrangement uses TRBV5-4 and TRBJ2-3, with D perhaps matching TRBD2 (6 bases). This CDR3 spans 16 amino acids. The germline CDR1 and CDR2 sequences are SGHNT and YYREEE (reference sequence). Trimming pared 2 bases from V and 6 bases from J, leaving 19 bases between. The CDR3 DNA sequence: TGTGCCAGCAGCTTCACAACAGGCCCGAGCGGGGATACGCAGTATTTT. This encodes CASSFTTGPSGDTQYF.

The genes are TRBV19 and TRBJ2-7, with D possibly being TRBD1 (6 bases). The CDR3 runs 17 residues. V lost 2 bases and J lost 0, with 17 bases in between. Germline assignment: CDR1 LNHDA and CDR2 SQIVND (reference sequence). For the CDR3, the DNA is TGTGCCAGTAGTATACTCAAGGACAGCCAGGGCTCCTACGAGCAGTACTTC. Its translation: CASSILKDSQGSYEQYF.

This chain joins TRBV3-1 (or the pseudogene TRBV3-2) and TRBJ2-7; no reliable D call. Per germline, CDR1 LGHDT and CDR2 YNNKEL (reference sequence). The CDR3 has 12 amino acids. Trimming cost V 4 bases and J 3 bases, with 7 bases left between them. Here the CDR3 reads CASSPRDYEQYF. CDR3 sequence (DNA): TGTGCCAGCAGCCCAAGAGACTACGAGCAGTACTTC.

The chain joins TRBV5-4 to TRBJ2-3, with D possibly being TRBD1 (5 bases). The V end was cut by 2 bases, the J end by 6 bases, with 19 bases between. The length of the CDR3 is 16 residues. Per the germline V gene, CDR1 is SGHNT and CDR2 is YYREEE (reference sequence). The CDR3 sequence: CASSFQERRGRDTQYF. CDR3 DNA: TGTGCCAGCAGCTTCCAGGAGCGAAGGGGCAGGGATACGCAGTATTTT. The full variable domain, rest sourced from reference TRBV5-4 and TRBJ2-3, is ETGVTQSPTHLIKTRGQQVTLRCSSQSGHNTVSWYQQALGQGPQFIFQYYREEENGRGNFPPRFSGLQFPNYSSELNVNALELDDSALYLCASSFQERRGRDTQYFGPGTRLTVL.

V and J are TRBV7-2 and TRBJ1-6; no firm D call. The V and J ends lost 8 bases and 4 bases respectively, with 3 bases between them. Germline CDR1 SGHTA, CDR2 FQGNSA. CDR3 length equals 11 residues. CDR3 sequence (DNA): TGTGCCAGCCTATATAATTCACCCCTCCACTTT. It specifies CASLYNSPLHF.

The chain is built from TRBV3-1 (or the pseudogene TRBV3-2) and TRBJ2-3; possibly TRBD2 for D (6 bases). Per the germline V gene, CDR1 is LGHDT and CDR2 is YNNKEL (reference sequence). Trimming removed 2 bases from V and 2 bases from J, with 11 bases in between. The CDR3 has 15 residues. CDR3 amino acids: CASSQLGTDTDTQYF. In nucleotides, the CDR3 is TGTGCCAGCAGCCAACTTGGGACTGACACAGATACGCAGTATTTT.

V usage is TRBV4-1 and J usage is TRBJ2-7, with 8 bases identical to TRBD2. V lost 2 bases and J lost 5; bases outside the gene matches: 5. Germline V CDR1 and CDR2: MGHRA, YSYEKL. The CDR3 runs to 14 residues. The CDR3 is CASSQYLLADEQYF. Here the CDR3 DNA reads TGCGCCAGCAGCCAATATTTACTAGCGGACGAGCAGTACTTC.

The chain is built from TRBV5-5 and TRBJ2-2; 7 positions match TRBD2. Trimming at V came to 4 bases and at J to 6 bases, leaving 12 bases not matched to a gene. Germline assignment: CDR1 SGHKS and CDR2 YYEKEE (reference sequence). The length of the CDR3 is 16 residues. The CDR3 DNA follows: TGTGCCAGCAGCCCGAATGGGGGGGGTACCGCCGGGGAGCTGTTTTTT. Translation: CASSPNGGGTAGELFF. Combining the CDR3 with reference TRBV5-5 and TRBJ2-2 gives the whole variable domain DAGVTQSPTHLIKTRGQQVTLRCSPISGHKSVSWYQQVLGQGPQFIFQYYEKEERGRGNFPDRFSARQFPNYSSELNVNALLLGDSALYLCASSPNGGGTAGELFFGEGSRLTVL.

This clone appeared many times. The chain is built from TRBV5-1 and TRBJ2-2; 11 bases fit TRBD2. The CDR3 has 14 residues. Germline CDR1 reads SGHRS; CDR2 reads YFSETQ. Trimming at V came to 4 bases and at J to 6 bases, leaving 2 bases not matched to a gene. DNA for the CDR3: TGCGCCAGCAGCGGGGGACTAGCGGCCGGGGAGCTGTTTTTT. Its translation: CASSGGLAAGELFF. The full variable domain, rest sourced from reference TRBV5-1 and TRBJ2-2, is KAGVTQTPRYLIKTRGQQVTLSCSPISGHRSVSWYQQTPGQGLQFLFEYFSETQRNKGNFPGRFSGRQFSNSRSEMNVSTLELGDSALYLCASSGGLAAGELFFGEGSRLTVL.

In DNA, the CDR3 is TGTGCCAGCAGCCGTGGACAGGGGGCGTTCACCTTC. Translating it yields CASSRGQGAFTF. V and J are TRBV11-1 and TRBJ1-2; 11 nucleotides agree with TRBD1. V shed 5 bases, J shed 13 bases, and the junction held 6 bases outside the gene matches. This CDR3 spans 12 amino acids. Looked up from germline, CDR1 is SGHAT and CDR2 is FQDESV (reference sequence).